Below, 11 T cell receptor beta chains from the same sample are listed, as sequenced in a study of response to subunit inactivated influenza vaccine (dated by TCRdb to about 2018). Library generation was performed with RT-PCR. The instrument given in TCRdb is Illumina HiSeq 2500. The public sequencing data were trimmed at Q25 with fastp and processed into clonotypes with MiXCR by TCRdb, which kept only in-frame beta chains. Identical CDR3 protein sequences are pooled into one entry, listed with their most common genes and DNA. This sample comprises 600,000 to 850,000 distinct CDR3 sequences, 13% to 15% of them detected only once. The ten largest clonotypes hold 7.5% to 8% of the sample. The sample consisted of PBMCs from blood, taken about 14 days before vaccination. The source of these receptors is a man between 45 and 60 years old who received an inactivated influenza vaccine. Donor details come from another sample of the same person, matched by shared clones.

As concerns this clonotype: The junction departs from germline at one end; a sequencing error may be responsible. This chain's CDR3 is CSSSSFTSGSRNEQFF. CDR3 DNA: TGTTCCAGCAGCTCGTTTACTAGCGGGAGTCGAAATGAGCAGTTCTTC. This sequence joins TRBV11-2 and TRBJ2-1; 11 bases line up with TRBD2. This CDR3 region has 16 residues. Germline assignment: CDR1 SGHAT and CDR2 FQNNGV.

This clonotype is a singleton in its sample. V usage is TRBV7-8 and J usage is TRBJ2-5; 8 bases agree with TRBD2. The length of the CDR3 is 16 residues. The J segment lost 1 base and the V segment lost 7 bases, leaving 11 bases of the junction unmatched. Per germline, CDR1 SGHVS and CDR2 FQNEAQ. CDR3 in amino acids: CASITISAGAQETQYF. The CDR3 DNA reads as TGTGCCAGCATCACCATTTCAGCGGGGGCCCAAGAGACCCAGTACTTC.

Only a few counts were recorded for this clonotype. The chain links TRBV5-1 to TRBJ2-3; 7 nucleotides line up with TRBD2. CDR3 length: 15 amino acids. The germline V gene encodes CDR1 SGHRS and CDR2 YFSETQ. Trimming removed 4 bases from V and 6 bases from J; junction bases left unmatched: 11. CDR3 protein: CASSPPGGGPDTQYF. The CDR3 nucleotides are TGCGCCAGCAGCCCCCCCGGCGGGGGTCCCGATACGCAGTATTTT.

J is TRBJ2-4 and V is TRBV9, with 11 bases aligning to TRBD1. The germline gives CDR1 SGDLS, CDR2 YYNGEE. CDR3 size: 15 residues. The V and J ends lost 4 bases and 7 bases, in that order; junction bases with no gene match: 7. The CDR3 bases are TGTGCCAGCAGCATCGGGACAGGGGGACCCAACATTCAGTACTTC. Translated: CASSIGTGGPNIQYF.

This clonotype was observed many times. The CDR3 protein is CASSASPNTEAFF. The DNA for the CDR3 is TGTGCCAGCAGTGCTTCACCAAACACTGAAGCTTTCTTT. The chain joins TRBV6-4 to TRBJ1-1; no definite D call. The CDR3 spans 13 residues. Germline CDR1 reads MRHNA; CDR2 reads SNTAGT. Trimming removed 4 bases from V and 2 bases from J, with 8 bases in between.

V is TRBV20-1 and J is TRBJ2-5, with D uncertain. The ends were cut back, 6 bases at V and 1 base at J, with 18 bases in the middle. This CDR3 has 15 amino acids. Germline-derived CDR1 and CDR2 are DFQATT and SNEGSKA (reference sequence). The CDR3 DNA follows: TGCAGTGCCAAACCGCCCCTCGGATCCCAAGAGACCCAGTACTTC. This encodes CSAKPPLGSQETQYF.

The CDR3 DNA reads as TGTGCCAGCAGCCCCGGGACTAGGGTCTACAATGAGCAGTTCTTC. Protein sequence: CASSPGTRVYNEQFF. V is TRBV7-3 and J is TRBJ2-1; 8 bases are a match to TRBD2. The CDR3 runs 15 residues. Germline-derived CDR1 and CDR2 are SGHTA and FQGTGA. V lost 5 bases, J lost 3 bases, and 6 bases stayed unmatched.

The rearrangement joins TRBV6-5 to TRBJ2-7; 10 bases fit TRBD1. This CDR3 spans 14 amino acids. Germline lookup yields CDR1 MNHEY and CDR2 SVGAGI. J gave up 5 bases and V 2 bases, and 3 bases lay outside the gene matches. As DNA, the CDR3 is TGTGCCAGCAGTTACGGGACAGGGGTCAACGAGCAGTACTTC. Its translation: CASSYGTGVNEQYF.

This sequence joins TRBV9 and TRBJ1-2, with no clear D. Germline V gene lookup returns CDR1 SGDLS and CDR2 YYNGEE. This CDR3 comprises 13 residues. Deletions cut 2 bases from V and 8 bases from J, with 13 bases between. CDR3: CASSVDTKGGYTF. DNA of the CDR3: TGTGCCAGCAGCGTCGACACAAAGGGAGGCTACACCTTC.

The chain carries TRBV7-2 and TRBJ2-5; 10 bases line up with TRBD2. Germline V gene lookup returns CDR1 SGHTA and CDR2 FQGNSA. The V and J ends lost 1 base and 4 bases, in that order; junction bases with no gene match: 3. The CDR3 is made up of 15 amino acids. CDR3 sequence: CASSLGSSGGETQYF. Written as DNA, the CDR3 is TGTGCCAGCAGCTTAGGGTCTAGCGGGGGAGAGACCCAGTACTTC.

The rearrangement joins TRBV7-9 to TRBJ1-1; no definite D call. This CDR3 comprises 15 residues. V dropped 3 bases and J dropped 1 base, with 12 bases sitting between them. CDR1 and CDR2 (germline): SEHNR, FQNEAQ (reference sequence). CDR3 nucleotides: TGTGCCAGCAGCTTTTCATGCGAGGGGAACACTGAAGCTTTCTTT. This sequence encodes CASSFSCEGNTEAFF. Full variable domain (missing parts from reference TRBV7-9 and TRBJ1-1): DTGVSQNPRHKITKRGQNVTFRCDPISEHNRLYWYRQTLGQGPEFLTYFQNEAQLEKSRLLSDRFSAERPKGSFSTLEIQRTEQGDSAMYLCASSFSCEGNTEAFFGQGTRLTVV.